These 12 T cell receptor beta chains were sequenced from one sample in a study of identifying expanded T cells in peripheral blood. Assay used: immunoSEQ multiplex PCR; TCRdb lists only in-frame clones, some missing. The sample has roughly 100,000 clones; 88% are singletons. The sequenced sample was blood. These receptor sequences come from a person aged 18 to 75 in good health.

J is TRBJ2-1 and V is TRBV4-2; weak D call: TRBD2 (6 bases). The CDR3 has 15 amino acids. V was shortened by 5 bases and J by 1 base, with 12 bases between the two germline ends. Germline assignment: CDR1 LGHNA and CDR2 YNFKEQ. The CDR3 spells CASSGGTQSYNEQFF. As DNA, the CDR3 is TGTGCCAGCAGCGGGGGGACTCAGTCCTACAATGAGCAGTTCTTC.

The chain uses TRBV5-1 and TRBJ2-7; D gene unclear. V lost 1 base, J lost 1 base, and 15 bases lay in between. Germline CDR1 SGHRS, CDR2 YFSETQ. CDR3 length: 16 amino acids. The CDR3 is CASSLYTTPESYEQYF. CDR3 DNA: TGCGCCAGCAGCTTGTATACGACCCCTGAGTCCTACGAGCAGTACTTC.

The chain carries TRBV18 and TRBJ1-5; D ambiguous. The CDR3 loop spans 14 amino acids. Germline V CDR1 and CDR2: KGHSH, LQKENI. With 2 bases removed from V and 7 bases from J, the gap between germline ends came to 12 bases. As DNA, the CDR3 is TGTGCCAGCTCACCAGTGAGGGTTGGACAGCCCCAGCATTTT. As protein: CASSPVRVGQPQHF.

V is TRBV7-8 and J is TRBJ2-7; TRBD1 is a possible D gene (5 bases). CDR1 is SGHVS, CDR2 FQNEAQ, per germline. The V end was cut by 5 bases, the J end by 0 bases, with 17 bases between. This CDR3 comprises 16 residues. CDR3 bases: TGTGCCAGCAGCATAGGAGCTCAGACAGTCTCCTACGAGCAGTACTTC. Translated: CASSIGAQTVSYEQYF.

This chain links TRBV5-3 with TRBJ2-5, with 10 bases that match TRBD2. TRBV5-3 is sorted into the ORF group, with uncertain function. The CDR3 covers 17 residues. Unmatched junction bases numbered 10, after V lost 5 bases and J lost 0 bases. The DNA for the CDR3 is TGTGCCAGAAGGGGGGTAGGACTAGCGGTGTACCAAGAGACCCAGTACTTC. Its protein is CARRGVGLAVYQETQYF.

The DNA of the CDR3 is TGCAGCGTCCTGCTGGGCACAGATACGCAGTATTTT. Protein: CSVLLGTDTQYF. The chain is built from TRBV29-1 and TRBJ2-3, with D unresolved. Germline lookup yields CDR1 SQVTM and CDR2 ANQGSEA. Deletions cut 6 bases from V and 1 base from J, with 8 bases between. This CDR3 region has 12 residues.

CDR3 DNA sequence: TGTGCCAGCAGCTCTAACAGGGAAAACGAGCAGTTCTTC. Residues: CASSSNRENEQFF. The chain carries TRBV11-2 and TRBJ2-1, with a weak D call TRBD1 (6 bases). Looked up from germline, CDR1 is SGHAT and CDR2 is FQNNGV. The CDR3 has 13 residues. V lost 4 bases and J 10 bases, leaving 14 bases between the germline ends.

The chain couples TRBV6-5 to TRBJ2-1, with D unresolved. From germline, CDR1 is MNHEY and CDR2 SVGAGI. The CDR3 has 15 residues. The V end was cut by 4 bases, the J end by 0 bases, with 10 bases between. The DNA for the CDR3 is TGTGCCAGCAGTTTCTTCGGATTCTCCTACAATGAGCAGTTCTTC. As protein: CASSFFGFSYNEQFF.

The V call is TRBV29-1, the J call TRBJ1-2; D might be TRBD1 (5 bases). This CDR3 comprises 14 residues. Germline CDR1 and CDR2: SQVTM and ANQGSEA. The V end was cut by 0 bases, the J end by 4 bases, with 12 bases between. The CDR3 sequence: CSVEDIGAGYGYTF. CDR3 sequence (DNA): TGCAGCGTTGAAGATATTGGGGCGGGCTATGGCTACACCTTC.

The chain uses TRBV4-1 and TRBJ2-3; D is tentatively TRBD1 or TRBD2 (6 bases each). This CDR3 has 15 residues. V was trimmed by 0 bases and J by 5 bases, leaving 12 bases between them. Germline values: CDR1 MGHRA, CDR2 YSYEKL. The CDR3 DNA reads TGCGCCAGCAGCCAAGAGAGGGGGGCTGTAGATACGCAGTATTTT. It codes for CASSQERGAVDTQYF.

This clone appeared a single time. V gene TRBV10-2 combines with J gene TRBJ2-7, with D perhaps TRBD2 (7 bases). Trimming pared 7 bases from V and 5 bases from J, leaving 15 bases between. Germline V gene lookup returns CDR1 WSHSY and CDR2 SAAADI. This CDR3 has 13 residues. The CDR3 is CASTLSGGHEQYF. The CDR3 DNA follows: TGCGCCAGCACCCTATCGGGGGGCCACGAGCAGTACTTC.

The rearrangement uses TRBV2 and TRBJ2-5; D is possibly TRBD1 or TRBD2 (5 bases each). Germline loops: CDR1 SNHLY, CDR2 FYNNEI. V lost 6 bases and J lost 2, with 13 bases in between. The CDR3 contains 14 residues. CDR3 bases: TGTGCCAGCAGGGCCAGCTGGGGGCAAGAGACCCAGTACTTC. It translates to CASRASWGQETQYF.